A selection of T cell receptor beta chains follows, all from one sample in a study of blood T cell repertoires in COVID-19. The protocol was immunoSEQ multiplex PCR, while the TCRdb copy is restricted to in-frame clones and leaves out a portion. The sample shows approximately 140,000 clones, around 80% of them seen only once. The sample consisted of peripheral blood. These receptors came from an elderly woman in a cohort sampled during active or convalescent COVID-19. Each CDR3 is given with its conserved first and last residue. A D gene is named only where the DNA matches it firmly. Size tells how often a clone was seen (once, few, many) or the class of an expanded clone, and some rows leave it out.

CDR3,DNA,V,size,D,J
CASSETFSETQYF,TGTGCCAGCAGTGAAACGTTTAGTGAGACCCAGTACTTC,TRBV6-1,.,.,TRBJ2-5
CASSPTSGSRYEQYF,TGTGCCAGCAGCCCAACTAGCGGGAGCAGATACGAGCAGTACTTC,TRBV11-2,few,TRBD2,TRBJ2-7
CASSLGDRVQTQYF,TGCGCCAGCAGCTTGGGGGACAGGGTACAGACCCAGTACTTC,TRBV5-1,.,TRBD1,TRBJ2-5
CASREASTDTQYF,TGTGCCAGCAGAGAAGCCAGCACAGATACGCAGTATTTT,TRBV3-1/TRBV3-2,.,.,TRBJ2-3
CASSREQFF,TGTGCCAGCTCGAGAGAGCAGTTCTTC,TRBV3-1/TRBV3-2,many,.,TRBJ2-1
CATKWTGPGETQYF,TGTGCCACCAAGTGGACAGGGCCTGGAGAGACCCAGTACTTC,TRBV10-3,.,TRBD1,TRBJ2-5
CASSPSSGETQYF,TGTGCCAGCTCACCATCCTCGGGGGAGACCCAGTACTTC,TRBV18,once,.,TRBJ2-5
CSAVATDTQYF,TGCAGTGCTGTAGCCACAGATACGCAGTATTTT,TRBV20-1,few,.,TRBJ2-3
CASSPTGVDGNTIYF,TGTGCCAGCAGCCCCACAGGGGTGGACGGAAACACCATATATTTT,TRBV4-2,.,TRBD1,TRBJ1-3
CASITGSGGSGNTIYF,TGTGCCAGCATTACGGGATCTGGAGGCTCTGGAAACACCATATATTTT,TRBV6-6,.,.,TRBJ1-3
CATTEAFSYIQYF,TGTGCCACCACGGAGGCCTTTTCCTACATTCAGTACTTC,TRBV12-3/TRBV12-4,.,.,TRBJ2-4
CASSQDPVSGGTDTQYF,TGTGCCAGCAGCCAAGATCCAGTTAGCGGGGGCACAGATACGCAGTATTTT,TRBV3-1/TRBV3-2,.,TRBD2,TRBJ2-3
CASLDPGTMNTEAFF,TGCGCCAGCCTAGATCCCGGGACAATGAACACTGAAGCTTTCTTT,TRBV5-1,.,.,TRBJ1-1
CSARQYGYTF,TGCAGTGCTAGACAATATGGCTACACCTTC,TRBV20-1,.,.,TRBJ1-2
CAISDGGAEAFF,TGTGCCATCAGTGATGGGGGGGCTGAAGCTTTCTTT,TRBV10-3,.,.,TRBJ1-1
CASKPGVDTGELFF,TGTGCCAGCAAGCCGGGGGTTGATACCGGGGAGCTGTTTTTT,TRBV6-4,.,.,TRBJ2-2
CASSLPSGGTKQYF,TGTGCCAGCAGCTTACCTAGCGGGGGAACGAAGCAGTACTTC,TRBV5-4,.,TRBD2,TRBJ2-7
CASSYSVSNQPQHF,TGTGCCAGCAGTTACTCCGTCAGCAATCAGCCCCAGCATTTT,TRBV6-5,.,.,TRBJ1-5
CASSLAIQETQYF,TGTGCCAGCAGCTTGGCTATCCAAGAGACCCAGTACTTC,TRBV5-5,.,.,TRBJ2-5
CASSSMGQGTGELFF,TGTGCCAGCAGCTCGATGGGACAGGGGACCGGGGAGCTGTTTTTT,TRBV5-4,.,TRBD1,TRBJ2-2
CASSFPGGTVEAFF,TGTGCCAGCAGCTTCCCTGGAGGGACGGTTGAAGCTTTCTTT,TRBV7-9,.,.,TRBJ1-1
CASSSSGGNYNEQFF,TGTGCCAGCAGTTCGAGCGGGGGTAACTACAATGAGCAGTTCTTC,TRBV28,.,TRBD2,TRBJ2-1
CASSRGRGATEAFF,TGTGCCAGCAGCCGGGGCAGGGGGGCCACTGAAGCTTTCTTT,TRBV11-3,.,TRBD1,TRBJ1-1
CATSRGGFTPQHF,TGTGCCACCAGCAGAGGAGGCTTTACGCCCCAGCATTTT,TRBV15,.,.,TRBJ1-5
CASSLRSSGLSGNTIYF,TGTGCCAGCAGCTTAAGGTCTTCCGGGTTATCTGGAAACACCATATATTTT,TRBV7-2,.,.,TRBJ1-3
CASSFVTSGAKYF,TGTGCCAGCAGTTTCGTCACTAGCGGTGCAAAGTATTTT,TRBV12-3/TRBV12-4,.,TRBD2,TRBJ2-3
CASSEGGAVDTQYF,TGTGCCAGCAGTGAAGGGGGGGCCGTAGATACGCAGTATTTT,TRBV6-4,.,.,TRBJ2-3
CASSSWGGQGGRINEKLFF,TGTGCCAGCAGCTCATGGGGAGGACAGGGGGGTAGGATTAATGAAAAACTGTTTTTT,TRBV7-9,.,TRBD1,TRBJ1-4
CASSLFPRTNYGYTF,TGTGCCAGCAGCTTATTCCCCAGAACTAACTATGGCTACACCTTC,TRBV7-9,.,.,TRBJ1-2
CASRVQGDRGTEAFF,TGTGCCAGCCGGGTACAGGGGGACCGAGGGACTGAAGCTTTCTTT,TRBV27,.,TRBD1,TRBJ1-1
CASSPGTSVAYEQYF,TGTGCCAGTAGCCCCGGGACTAGCGTGGCCTACGAGCAGTACTTC,TRBV19,.,TRBD2,TRBJ2-7
CASSLQGPYGYTF,TGTGCCAGCAGCTTGCAGGGGCCGTATGGCTACACCTTC,TRBV5-5,once,.,TRBJ1-2
CASSERVRQPQHF,TGTGCCAGCAGTGAGCGGGTGCGGCAGCCCCAGCATTTT,TRBV2,.,.,TRBJ1-5
CATSREVNEKLFF,TGTGCCACCTCTAGGGAGGTTAATGAAAAACTGTTTTTT,TRBV19,.,.,TRBJ1-4
CAWSVLYNGYTF,TGTGCCTGGAGTGTACTCTATAATGGCTACACCTTC,TRBV30,.,.,TRBJ1-2
CASSLPGMNTEAFF,TGTGCCAGCAGCCTTCCAGGGATGAACACTGAAGCTTTCTTT,TRBV14,few,.,TRBJ1-1
CSARDVNTQYF,TGCAGTGCTAGAGACGTAAATACGCAGTATTTT,TRBV20-1,few,.,TRBJ2-3
CASSRGDTQYF,TGTGCCAGCAGCCGAGGGGATACGCAGTATTTT,TRBV14,few,.,TRBJ2-3
CSVEKFGGTGGRAYEQYF,TGCAGCGTTGAGAAGTTCGGTGGGACAGGGGGTCGCGCCTACGAGCAGTACTTC,TRBV29-1,.,TRBD1,TRBJ2-7
CASSFQGLTNYGYTF,TGTGCCAGCAGTTTCCAGGGCCTAACGAACTATGGCTACACCTTC,TRBV27,.,.,TRBJ1-2